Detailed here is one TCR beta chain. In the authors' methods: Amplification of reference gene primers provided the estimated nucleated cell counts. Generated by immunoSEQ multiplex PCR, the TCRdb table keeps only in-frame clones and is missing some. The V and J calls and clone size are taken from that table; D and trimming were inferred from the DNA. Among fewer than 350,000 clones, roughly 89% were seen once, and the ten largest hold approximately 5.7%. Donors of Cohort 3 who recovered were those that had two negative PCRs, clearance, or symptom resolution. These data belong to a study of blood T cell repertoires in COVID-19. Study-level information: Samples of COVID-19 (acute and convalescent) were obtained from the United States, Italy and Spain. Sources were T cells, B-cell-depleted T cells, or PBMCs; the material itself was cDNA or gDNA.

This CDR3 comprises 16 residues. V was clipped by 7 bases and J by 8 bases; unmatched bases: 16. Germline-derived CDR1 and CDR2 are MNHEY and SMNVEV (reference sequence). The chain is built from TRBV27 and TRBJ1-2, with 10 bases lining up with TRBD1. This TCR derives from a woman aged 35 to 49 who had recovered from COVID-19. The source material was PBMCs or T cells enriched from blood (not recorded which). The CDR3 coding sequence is TGTGCCAGCAAAACAAATGACCCAGGGACAGGGGAAGGCTACACCTTC. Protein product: CASKTNDPGTGEGYTF.